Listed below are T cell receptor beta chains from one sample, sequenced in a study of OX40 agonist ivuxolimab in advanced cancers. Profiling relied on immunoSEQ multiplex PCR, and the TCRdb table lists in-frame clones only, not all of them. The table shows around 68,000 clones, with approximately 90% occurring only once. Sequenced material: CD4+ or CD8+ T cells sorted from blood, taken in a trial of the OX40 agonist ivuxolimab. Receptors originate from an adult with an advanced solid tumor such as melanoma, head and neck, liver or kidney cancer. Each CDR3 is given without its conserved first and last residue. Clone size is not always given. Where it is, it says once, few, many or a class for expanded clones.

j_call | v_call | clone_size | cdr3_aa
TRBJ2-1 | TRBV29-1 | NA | SVDQGLAGGGEQF
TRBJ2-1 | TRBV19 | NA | ASLSTGRMITQF
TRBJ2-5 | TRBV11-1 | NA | ASSLGLLQETQY
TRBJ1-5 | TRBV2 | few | ASSLTGYQPQH
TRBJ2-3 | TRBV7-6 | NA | ASSLAQDTQY
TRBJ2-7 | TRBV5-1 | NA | ASSPSSGGLYEQY
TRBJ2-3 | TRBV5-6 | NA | ASSPPRGLAGAGTDTQY
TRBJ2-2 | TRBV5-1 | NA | ASSYLPGLAGELF
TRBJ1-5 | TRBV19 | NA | ASWTERQPQH
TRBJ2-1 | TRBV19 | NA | ASSRVAGSSYNEQF
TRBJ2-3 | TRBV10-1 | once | ASSRDVVADTQY
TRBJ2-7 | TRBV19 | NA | ASSMLGFHEQY
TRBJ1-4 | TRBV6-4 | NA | ASSDSTGAGFEKLF
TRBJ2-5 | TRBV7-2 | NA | ASSLANRPGTQY
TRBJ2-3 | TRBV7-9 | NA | ASSYSSGATDTQY
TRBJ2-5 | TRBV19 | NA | ASSIGGGQGALETQY
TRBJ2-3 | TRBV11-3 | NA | ASSPASEHTDTQY
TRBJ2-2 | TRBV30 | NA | AWRGTSGNTGELF
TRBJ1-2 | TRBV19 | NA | ASSIDPGQGASNYGYT
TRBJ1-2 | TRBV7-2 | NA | ASSLARTGVYGYT
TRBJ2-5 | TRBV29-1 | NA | SVGPAGETQY
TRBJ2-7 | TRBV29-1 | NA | SVVETGTREQY
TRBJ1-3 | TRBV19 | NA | ASRQDSPWSSSGNTIY
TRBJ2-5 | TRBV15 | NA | ATSAGQAGGTQY
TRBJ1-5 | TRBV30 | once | AWGRSNQPQH
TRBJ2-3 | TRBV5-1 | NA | ASSLGSTDTQY
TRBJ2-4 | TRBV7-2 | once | ASEQRAKNIQY
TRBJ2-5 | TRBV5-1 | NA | ASSLVSTSKQKTQY
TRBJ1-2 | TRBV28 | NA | ASRTTWGNYGYT
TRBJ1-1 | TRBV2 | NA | ASRGFAGAVTEAF
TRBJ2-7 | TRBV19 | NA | ASSRGTIYEQY
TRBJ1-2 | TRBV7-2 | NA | ASGTGPLDYGYT
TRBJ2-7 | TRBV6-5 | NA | ASRETEVTTYEQY
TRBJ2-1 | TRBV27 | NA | ASNRGRGDEQF
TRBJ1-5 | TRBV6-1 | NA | ASREGQPQH
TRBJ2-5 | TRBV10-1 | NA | ASSESLAGTQY
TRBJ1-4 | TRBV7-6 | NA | ASTQPTSEKLF
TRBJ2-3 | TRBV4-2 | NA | ASSQDRDTQY
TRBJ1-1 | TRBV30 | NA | AWSRQGVNTEAF
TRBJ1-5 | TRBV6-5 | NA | ASRWTGDQPQH
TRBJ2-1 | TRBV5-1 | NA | ASSFQISQYNEQF
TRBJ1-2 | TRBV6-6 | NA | ASRTGTGGHGYT
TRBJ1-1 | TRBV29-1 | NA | SVAVQGSVGTEAF
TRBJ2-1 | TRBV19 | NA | ASSSVSGSSYNEQF
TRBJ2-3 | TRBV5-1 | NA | ASSLVLGGSTDTQY
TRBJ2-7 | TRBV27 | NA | ASSVYDSSYEQY
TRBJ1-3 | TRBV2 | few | ASSADSSGNTIY
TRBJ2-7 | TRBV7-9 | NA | ASSLAEGEQY
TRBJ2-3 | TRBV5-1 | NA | ASSLAGTSTDTQY
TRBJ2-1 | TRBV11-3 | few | ASSFNRGDEQF
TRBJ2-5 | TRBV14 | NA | ASSQGGETQY
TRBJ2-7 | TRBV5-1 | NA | ASSLATGSYEQY